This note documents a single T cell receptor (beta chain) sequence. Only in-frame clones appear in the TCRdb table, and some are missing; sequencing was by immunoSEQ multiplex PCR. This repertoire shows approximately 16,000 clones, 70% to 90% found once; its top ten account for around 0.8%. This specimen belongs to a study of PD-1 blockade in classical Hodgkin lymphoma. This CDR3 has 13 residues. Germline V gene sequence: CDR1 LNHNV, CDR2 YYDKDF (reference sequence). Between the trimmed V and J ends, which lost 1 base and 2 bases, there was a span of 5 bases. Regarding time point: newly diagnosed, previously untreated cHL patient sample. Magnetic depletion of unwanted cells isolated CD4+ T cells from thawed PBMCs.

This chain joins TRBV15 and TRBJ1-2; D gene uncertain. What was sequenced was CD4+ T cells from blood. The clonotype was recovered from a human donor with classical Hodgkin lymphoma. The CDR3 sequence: CATSRGQNYGYTF. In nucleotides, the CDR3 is TGTGCCACCAGCAGAGGTCAAAACTATGGCTACACCTTC. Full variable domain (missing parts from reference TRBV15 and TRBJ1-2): DAMVIQNPRYQVTQFGKPVTLSCSQTLNHNVMYWYQQKSSQAPKLLFHYYDKDFNNEADTPDNFQSRRPNTSFCFLDIRSPGLGDTAMYLCATSRGQNYGYTFGSGTRLTVV.